Described below is a single TCR beta chain sequence and its context. This specimen belongs to a study of shared clonotypes between healthy human individuals. Study in general: Those who served as donors were two women and a few men between the ages of 18 and 49.

Terminally differentiated effector memory CD45RA+ cells were excluded from the naive CD8 cells, which were CD45RO-negative and positively selected for CCR7. The length of the CDR3 is 13 residues. With 1 base removed from V and 3 bases from J, the gap between germline ends came to 7 bases. Germline loops: CDR1 SGHNT, CDR2 YENEEA. Sequenced by immunoSEQ multiplex PCR; TCRdb stores in-frame clones only, minus some. Here the sample spans about 2.2 million clones, roughly 93% being singletons. Sequences were obtained from naive CD8+ T cells from PBMCs. This TCR was sampled from a man between 18 and 35 years old in good health. Some clones in this sample may be carry-over from other donors' samples. The chain couples TRBV11-3 to TRBJ2-7; D is unresolved. Written as DNA, the CDR3 is TGTGCCAGCAGCTTAGTCTACCGCTACGAGCAGTACTTC. It translates to CASSLVYRYEQYF.